The subject of this entry is one TCR beta chain. Every subset's genomic DNA went evenly onto several immunoSEQ plates. The method was immunoSEQ multiplex PCR; TCRdb's version includes in-frame clones alone and lacks a portion of them. The sample comprises a few million clones, just over 90% of which are singletons, and 0.35% to 0.5% rests with the top ten. The data derive from a study of shared clonotypes between healthy human individuals. Trimming cost V 10 bases and J 2 bases; bases outside gene matches: 5. The CDR3 consists of 13 residues. Germline V lookup: CDR1 LNHDA, CDR2 SQIVND (reference sequence).

Sequenced material: naive CD4+ T cells from PBMCs. Subset here: CD45RA+ positively selected. This sequence joins TRBV19 and TRBJ2-7; TRBD1 matches 10 bases. This sequence originates from a man younger than 35 in good health. Some clones in this sample may be carry-over from other donors' samples. CDR3 protein: CATRDRGTYEQYF. The DNA of the CDR3 is TGTGCCACCCGGGACAGGGGAACCTACGAGCAGTACTTC.